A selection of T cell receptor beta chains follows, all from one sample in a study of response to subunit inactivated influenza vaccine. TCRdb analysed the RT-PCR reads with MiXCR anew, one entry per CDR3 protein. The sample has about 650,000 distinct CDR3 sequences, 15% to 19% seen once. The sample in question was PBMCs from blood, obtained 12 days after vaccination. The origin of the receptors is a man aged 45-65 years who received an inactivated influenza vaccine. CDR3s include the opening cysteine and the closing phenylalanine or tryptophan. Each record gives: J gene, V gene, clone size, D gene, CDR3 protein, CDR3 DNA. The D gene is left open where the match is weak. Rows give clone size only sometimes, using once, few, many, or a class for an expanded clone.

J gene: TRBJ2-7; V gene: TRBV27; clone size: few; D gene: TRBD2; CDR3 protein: CASTRAGSTDEQYF; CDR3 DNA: TGTGCCAGCACGAGAGCGGGAAGCACGGACGAGCAGTACTTC
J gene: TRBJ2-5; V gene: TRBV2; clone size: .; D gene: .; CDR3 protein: CASNYFGTQETQYF; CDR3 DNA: TGTGCCAGCAATTATTTTGGGACCCAAGAGACCCAGTACTTC
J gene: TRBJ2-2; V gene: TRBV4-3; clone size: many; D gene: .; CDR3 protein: CASSQQSGASNTGELFF; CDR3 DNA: TGCGCCAGCAGCCAACAATCCGGGGCAAGTAACACCGGGGAGCTGTTTTTT
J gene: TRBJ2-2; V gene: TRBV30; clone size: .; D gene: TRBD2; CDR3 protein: CAWATSGGSGELFF; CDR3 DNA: TGTGCCTGGGCGACTAGCGGGGGGTCCGGGGAGCTGTTTTTT
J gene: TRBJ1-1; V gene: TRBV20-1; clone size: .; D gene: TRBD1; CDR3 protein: CSARDFRGERGLWTEAFF; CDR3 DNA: TGCAGTGCTAGAGATTTCAGGGGCGAGAGGGGGCTGTGGACTGAAGCTTTCTTT
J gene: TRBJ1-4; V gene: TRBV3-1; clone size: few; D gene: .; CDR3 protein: CASSQDKPVGKLFF; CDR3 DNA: TGTGCCAGCAGCCAAGATAAGCCAGTCGGAAAACTGTTTTTT
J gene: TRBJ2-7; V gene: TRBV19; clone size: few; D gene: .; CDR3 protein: CASSPLGRIGSYEQYF; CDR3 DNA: TGTGCCAGTAGTCCGCTCGGCCGGATCGGATCCTACGAGCAGTACTTC
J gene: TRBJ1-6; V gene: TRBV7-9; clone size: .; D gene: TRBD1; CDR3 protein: CASSLSGQGGSPLHF; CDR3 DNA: TGTGCCAGCAGCTTATCCGGACAGGGGGGTTCACCCCTCCACTTT
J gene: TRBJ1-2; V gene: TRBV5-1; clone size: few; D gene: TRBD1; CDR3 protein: CASSPGTAGYGYTF; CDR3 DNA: TGCGCCAGCAGCCCCGGGACAGCCGGCTATGGCTACACCTTC
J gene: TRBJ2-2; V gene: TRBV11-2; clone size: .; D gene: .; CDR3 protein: CASSLHGQGYSGSTGELFF; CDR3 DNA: TGTGCCAGCAGCTTACACGGACAGGGGTATAGCGGGAGCACCGGGGAGCTGTTTTTT
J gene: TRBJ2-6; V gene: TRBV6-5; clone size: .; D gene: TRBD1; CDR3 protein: CASSYRTGASSSGANVLTF; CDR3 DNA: TGTGCCAGCAGTTATCGTACAGGGGCGTCGAGCTCTGGGGCCAACGTCCTGACTTTC
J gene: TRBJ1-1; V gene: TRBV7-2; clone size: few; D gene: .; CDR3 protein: CASSLSSWGGEAFF; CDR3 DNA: TGTGCCAGCAGCCTCAGCTCGTGGGGTGGTGAAGCTTTCTTT
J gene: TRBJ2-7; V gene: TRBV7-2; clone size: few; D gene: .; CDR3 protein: CASSLSGFPSYEQYF; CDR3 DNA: TGTGCCAGCAGCTTATCGGGGTTTCCCTCCTACGAGCAGTACTTC
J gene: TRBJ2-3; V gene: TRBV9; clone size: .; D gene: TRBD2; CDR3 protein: CASSSSGPSTDTQYF; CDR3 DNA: TGTGCCAGCAGCTCTAGCGGGCCTAGCACAGATACGCAGTATTTT
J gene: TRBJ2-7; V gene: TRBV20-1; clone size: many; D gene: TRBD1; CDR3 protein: CSARDPGQGDEQYF; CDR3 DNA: TGCAGTGCTAGAGATCCGGGACAGGGAGACGAGCAGTACTTC
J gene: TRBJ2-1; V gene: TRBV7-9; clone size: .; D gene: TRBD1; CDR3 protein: CASSQTGDPYNEQFF; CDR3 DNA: TGTGCCAGCAGCCAGACAGGGGACCCCTACAATGAGCAGTTCTTC
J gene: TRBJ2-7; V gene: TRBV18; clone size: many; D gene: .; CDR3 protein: CASSLRPDRRSSYEQYF; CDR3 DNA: TGTGCCAGCTCACTCCGTCCCGACAGGAGGAGCTCCTACGAGCAGTACTTC
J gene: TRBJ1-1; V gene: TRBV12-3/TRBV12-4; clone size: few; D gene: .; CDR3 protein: CASTLGTPEAFF; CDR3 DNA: TGTGCCAGCACCCTCGGGACTCCCGAAGCTTTCTTT
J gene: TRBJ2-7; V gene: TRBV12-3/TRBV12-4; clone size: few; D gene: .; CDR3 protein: CASTSGEVGTYEQYF; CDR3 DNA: TGTGCCAGCACCTCAGGGGAGGTCGGTACCTACGAGCAGTACTTC
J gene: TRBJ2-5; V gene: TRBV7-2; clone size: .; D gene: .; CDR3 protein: CASSFTDWYRGETQYF; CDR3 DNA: TGTGCCAGCAGCTTCACCGACTGGTATCGCGGGGAGACCCAGTACTTC
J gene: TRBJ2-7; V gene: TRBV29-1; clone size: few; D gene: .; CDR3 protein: CSVAYLPGRDPHEQYF; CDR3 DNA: TGCAGCGTTGCGTACCTCCCGGGACGGGATCCTCACGAGCAGTACTTC
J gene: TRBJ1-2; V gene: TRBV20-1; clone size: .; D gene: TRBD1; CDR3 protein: CSASTGARVDGYTF; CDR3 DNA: TGCAGTGCTAGTACAGGGGCGCGAGTTGATGGCTACACCTTC
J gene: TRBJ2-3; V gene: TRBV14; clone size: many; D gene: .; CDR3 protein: CASSQEGVKRQYF; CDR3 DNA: TGTGCCAGCAGCCAAGAAGGGGTCAAGAGGCAGTATTTT
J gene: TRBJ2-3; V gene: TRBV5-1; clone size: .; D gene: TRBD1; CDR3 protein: CASSFTGETDTQYF; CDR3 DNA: TGCGCCAGCAGCTTTACAGGGGAGACAGATACGCAGTATTTT
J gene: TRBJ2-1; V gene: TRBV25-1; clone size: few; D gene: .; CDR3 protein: CASSDSPSYNEQFF; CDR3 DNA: TGTGCCAGCAGTGACAGCCCTTCCTACAATGAGCAGTTCTTC
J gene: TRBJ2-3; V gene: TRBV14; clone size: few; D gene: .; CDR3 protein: CASSQDRRTDTQYF; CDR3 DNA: TGTGCCAGCAGCCAGGACAGACGCACAGATACGCAGTATTTT
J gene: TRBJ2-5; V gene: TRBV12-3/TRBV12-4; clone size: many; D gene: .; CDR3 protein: CASSVSTDKTQYF; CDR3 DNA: TGTGCCAGCAGTGTCTCGACAGATAAGACCCAGTACTTC
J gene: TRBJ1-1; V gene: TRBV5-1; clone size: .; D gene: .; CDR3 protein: CASSLGSGVEAFF; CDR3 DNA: TGCGCCAGCAGCTTGGGCTCCGGGGTTGAAGCTTTCTTT
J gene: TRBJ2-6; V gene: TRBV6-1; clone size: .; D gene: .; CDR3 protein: CASQNRAGANVLTF; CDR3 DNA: TGTGCCAGCCAGAACAGGGCTGGGGCCAACGTCCTGACTTTC
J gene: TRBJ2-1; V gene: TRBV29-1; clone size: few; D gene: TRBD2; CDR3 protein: CSVDERGHNEQFF; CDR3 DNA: TGCAGCGTTGATGAGCGGGGTCACAATGAGCAGTTCTTC
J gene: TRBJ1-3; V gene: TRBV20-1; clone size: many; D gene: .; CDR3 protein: CSARATLDTGYFNTIYF; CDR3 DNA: TGCAGTGCTAGAGCAACTCTAGACACAGGGTACTTCAACACCATATATTTT
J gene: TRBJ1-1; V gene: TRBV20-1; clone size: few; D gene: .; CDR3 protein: CSARGGGLGAFF; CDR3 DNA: TGCAGTGCTAGAGGGGGGGGACTTGGGGCTTTCTTT
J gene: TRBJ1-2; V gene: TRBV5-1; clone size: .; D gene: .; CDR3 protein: CASSSGLEGTGQYGYTF; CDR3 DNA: TGCGCCAGCAGTTCAGGGCTGGAGGGGACCGGACAATATGGCTACACCTTC
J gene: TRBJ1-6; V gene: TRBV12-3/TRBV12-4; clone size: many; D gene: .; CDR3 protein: CASSLKTRSSYNSPLHF; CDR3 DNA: TGTGCCAGCAGCCTAAAGACAAGGAGCTCCTATAATTCACCCCTCCACTTT
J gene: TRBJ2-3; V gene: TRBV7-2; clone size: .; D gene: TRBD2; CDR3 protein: CASSLASLAGGSDTQYF; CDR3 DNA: TGCGCCAGCAGCTTAGCGAGCCTAGCGGGGGGTTCAGATACGCAGTATTTT
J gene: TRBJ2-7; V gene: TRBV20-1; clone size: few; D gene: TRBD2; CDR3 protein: CSAGTSNPLSYEQYF; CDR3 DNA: TGCAGTGCCGGGACTAGCAACCCCCTCTCCTACGAGCAGTACTTC
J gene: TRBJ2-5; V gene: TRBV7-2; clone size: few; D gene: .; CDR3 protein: CASSPGGEETQYF; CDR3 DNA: TGTGCCAGCAGCCCCGGCGGGGAAGAGACCCAGTACTTC
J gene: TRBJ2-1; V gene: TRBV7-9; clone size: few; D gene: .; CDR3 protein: CASSPQRRSGSYNEQFF; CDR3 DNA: TGTGCCAGCAGCCCCCAGCGCCGTAGCGGTTCCTACAATGAGCAGTTCTTC
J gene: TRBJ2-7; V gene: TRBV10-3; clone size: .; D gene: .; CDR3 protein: CAISESPGPSYEQYF; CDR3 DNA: TGTGCCATCAGTGAGTCCCCGGGACCCTCCTACGAGCAGTACTTC
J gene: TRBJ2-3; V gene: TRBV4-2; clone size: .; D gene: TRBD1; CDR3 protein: CASSQGGQGAGDTQYF; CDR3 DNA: TGTGCCAGCAGCCAGGGCGGACAGGGGGCTGGGGATACGCAGTATTTT
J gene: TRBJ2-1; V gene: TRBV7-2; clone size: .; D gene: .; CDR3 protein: CASSLAEGKYNEQFF; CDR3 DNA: TGTGCCAGCAGCTTAGCCGAGGGGAAATACAATGAGCAGTTCTTC
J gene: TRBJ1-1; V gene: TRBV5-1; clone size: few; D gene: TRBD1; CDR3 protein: CASEATGPNTEAFF; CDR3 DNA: TGCGCCAGCGAAGCGACAGGGCCAAACACTGAAGCTTTCTTT
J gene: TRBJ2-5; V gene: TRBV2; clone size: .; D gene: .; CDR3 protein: CASSEGGRETQYF; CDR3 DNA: TGTGCCAGCAGTGAAGGGGGGCGTGAGACCCAGTACTTC